This TCR beta chain was profiled in a study of blood T cell repertoires in COVID-19. Overall study context: T cells, B-cell-depleted T cells, or PBMCs supplied cDNA or gDNA.

Using immunoSEQ multiplex PCR, the repertoire was profiled, and TCRdb retains in-frame clones only, with some absent. In the table there are around 220,000 clones, roughly 76% of which are singletons. Germline CDR1 and CDR2: SGHDT and YYEEEE. The V end was cut by 0 bases, the J end by 6 bases, with 4 bases between. The CDR3 consists of 11 residues. The V and J genes are TRBV5-6 and TRBJ2-7, with no clear D. Specimen: peripheral blood. The clonotype originates from a human donor in a cohort sampled during active COVID-19. In DNA form, the CDR3 reads TGTGCCAGCAGCTTGGCAGGCGAGCAGTACTTC. It encodes CASSLAGEQYF.